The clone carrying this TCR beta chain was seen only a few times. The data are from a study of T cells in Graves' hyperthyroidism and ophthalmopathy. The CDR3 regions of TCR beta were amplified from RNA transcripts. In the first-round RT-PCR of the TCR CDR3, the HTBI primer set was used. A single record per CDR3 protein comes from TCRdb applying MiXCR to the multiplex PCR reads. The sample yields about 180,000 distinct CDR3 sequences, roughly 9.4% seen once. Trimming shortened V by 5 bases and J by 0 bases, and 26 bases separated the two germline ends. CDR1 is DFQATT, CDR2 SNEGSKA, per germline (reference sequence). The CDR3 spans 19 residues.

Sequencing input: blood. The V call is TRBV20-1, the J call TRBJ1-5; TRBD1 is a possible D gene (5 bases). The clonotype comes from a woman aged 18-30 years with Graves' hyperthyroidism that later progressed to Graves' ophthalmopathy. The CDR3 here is CSALAGEPIPYNSNQPQHF. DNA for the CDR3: TGCAGTGCTCTGGCGGGGGAACCTATACCCTATAATAGCAATCAGCCCCAGCATTTT.